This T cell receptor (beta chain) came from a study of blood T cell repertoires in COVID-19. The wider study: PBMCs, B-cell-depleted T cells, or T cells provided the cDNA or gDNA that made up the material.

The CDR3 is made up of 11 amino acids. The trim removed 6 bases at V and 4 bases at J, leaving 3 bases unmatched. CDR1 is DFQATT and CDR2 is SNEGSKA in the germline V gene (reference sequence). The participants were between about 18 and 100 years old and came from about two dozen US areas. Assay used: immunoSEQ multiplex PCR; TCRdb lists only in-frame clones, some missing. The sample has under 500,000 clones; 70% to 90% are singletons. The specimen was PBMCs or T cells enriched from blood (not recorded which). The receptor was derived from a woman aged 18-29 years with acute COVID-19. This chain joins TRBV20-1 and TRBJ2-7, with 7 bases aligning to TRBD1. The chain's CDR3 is CSADRAYEQYF. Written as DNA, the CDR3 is TGCAGTGCCGACAGGGCGTACGAGCAGTACTTC.